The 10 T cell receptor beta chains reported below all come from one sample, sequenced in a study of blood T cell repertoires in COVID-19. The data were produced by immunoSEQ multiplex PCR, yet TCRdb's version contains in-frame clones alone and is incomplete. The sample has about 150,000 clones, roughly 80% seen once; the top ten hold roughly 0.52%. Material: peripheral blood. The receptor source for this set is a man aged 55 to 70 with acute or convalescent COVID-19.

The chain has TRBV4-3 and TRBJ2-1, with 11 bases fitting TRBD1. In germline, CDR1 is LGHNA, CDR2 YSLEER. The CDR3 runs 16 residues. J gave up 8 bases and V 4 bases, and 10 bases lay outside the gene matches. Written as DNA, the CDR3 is TGCGCCAGCAGCCGAAGTCGGGACAGGGGGACACATGAGCAGTTCTTC. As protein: CASSRSRDRGTHEQFF.

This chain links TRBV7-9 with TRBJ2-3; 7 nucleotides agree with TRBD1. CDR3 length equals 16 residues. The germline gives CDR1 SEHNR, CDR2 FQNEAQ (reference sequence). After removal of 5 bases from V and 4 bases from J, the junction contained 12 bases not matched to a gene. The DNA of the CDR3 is TGTGCCAGCAGCCGAGGGGGCTCTGGGGGATCAGATACGCAGTATTTT. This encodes CASSRGGSGGSDTQYF. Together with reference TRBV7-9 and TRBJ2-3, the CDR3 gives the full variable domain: DTGVSQNPRHKITKRGQNVTFRCDPISEHNRLYWYRQTLGQGPEFLTYFQNEAQLEKSRLLSDRFSAERPKGSFSTLEIQRTEQGDSAMYLCASSRGGSGGSDTQYFGPGTRLTVL.

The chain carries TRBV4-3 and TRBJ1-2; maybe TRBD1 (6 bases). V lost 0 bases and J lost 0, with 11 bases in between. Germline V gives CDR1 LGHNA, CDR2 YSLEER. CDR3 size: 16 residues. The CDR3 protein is CASSQDRNRANYGYTF. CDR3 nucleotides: TGCGCCAGCAGCCAAGACCGCAACAGGGCTAACTATGGCTACACCTTC.

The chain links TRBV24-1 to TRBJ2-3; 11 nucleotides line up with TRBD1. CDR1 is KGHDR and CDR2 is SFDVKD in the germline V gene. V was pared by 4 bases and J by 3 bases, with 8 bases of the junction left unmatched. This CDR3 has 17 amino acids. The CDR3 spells CATSDPGTGGLTDTQYF. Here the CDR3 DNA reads TGTGCCACCAGTGACCCCGGGACAGGGGGTTTGACAGATACGCAGTATTTT.

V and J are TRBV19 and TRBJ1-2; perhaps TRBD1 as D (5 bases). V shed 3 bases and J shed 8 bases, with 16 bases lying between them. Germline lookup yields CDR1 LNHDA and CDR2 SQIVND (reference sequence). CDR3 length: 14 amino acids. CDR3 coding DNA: TGTGCCAGTAGTATCCAATCCCAGGGTGGCGGCTACACCTTC. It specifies CASSIQSQGGGYTF.

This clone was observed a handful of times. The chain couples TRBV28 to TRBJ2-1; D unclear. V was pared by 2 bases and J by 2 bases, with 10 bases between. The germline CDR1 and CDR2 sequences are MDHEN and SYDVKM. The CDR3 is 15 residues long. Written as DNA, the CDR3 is TGTGCCAGCAGTTTACCAGGCCGGACCTACAATGAGCAGTTCTTC. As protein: CASSLPGRTYNEQFF.

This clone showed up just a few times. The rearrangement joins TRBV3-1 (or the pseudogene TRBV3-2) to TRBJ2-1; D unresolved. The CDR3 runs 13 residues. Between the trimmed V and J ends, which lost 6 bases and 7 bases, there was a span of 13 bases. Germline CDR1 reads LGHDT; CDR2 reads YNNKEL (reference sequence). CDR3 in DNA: TGTGCCAGCAGGAGTAGCCTGCGGAATGAGCAGTTCTTC. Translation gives CASRSSLRNEQFF.

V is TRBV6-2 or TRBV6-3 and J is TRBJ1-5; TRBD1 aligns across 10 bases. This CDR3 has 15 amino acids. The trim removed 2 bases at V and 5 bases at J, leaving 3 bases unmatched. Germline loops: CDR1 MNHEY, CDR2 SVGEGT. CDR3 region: CASSYPGQGHQPQHF. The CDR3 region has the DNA TGTGCCAGCAGTTACCCGGGACAGGGGCATCAGCCCCAGCATTTT.

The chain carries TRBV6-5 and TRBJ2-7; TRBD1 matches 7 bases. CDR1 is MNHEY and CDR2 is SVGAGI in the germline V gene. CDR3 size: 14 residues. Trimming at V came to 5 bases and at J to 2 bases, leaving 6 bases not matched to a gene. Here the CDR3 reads CASSKGQTPYEQYF. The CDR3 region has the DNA TGTGCCAGCAGTAAGGGACAGACTCCCTACGAGCAGTACTTC.

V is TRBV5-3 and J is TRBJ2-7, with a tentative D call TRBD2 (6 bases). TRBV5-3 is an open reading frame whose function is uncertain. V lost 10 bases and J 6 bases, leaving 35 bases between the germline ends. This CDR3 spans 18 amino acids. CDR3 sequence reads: CARPKAEGGGPFGSEQYF. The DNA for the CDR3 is TGTGCCCGACCGAAAGCGGAGGGAGGTGGCCCCTTTGGCTCCGAGCAGTACTTC.